This T cell receptor (beta chain) is drawn from a study of blood T cell repertoires in COVID-19 (dated by TCRdb to 2018 to 2021). Looking at the study overall: Samples from collaborators originated in the United States, Italy and Spain and spanned both the acute and convalescent phases of COVID-19. The sample metadata nearly always contained a de-identified subject ID, COVID-19 status, age in years and sex. The repertoires were made available in a free public database intended to serve as a resource for research on the immune response to SARS-CoV-2. The material from the prospective study consisted of cDNA or gDNA derived from T cells, B-cell-depleted T cells, or PBMCs. Where HLA class I and class II types were available, the types were taken from metadata supplied by the sample provider, not from assay-based typing. Samples came from the ongoing ImmuneRACE study (first 160 participants) plus 1,254 subjects from 6 global collaborators. Deeply sampled blood TCRbeta repertoires from subjects exposed to, actively infected with, or recovered from COVID-19 were included in the dataset.

CDR1 and CDR2 were assigned from the germline V gene (reference sequence) as LNHDA and SQIVND. The CDR3, from cysteine to phenylalanine, totals 15 residues. Only the CDR3 DNA stays, 45 bases, in frame from base 1. Trimmed from V: 4 bases; trimmed from J: 5 bases; junction bases lacking a gene match: 10. On this clone: What this receptor recognizes is not known. No much larger clonotype is one base removed from it; base qualities were not supplied.

The research as a whole found: Clinical and demographic metadata were provided uncurated, with the amount varying by source and participant.

TCRbeta CDR3 regions were amplified from genomic DNA using the immunoSEQ Assay, a bias-controlled multiplex PCR. Per the authors' processing: The number of nucleated cells in each sample was estimated from the amplification of reference gene primers within the assay. Sequence reads were collapsed and filtered to measure the absolute abundance of every unique TCRbeta CDR3 rearrangement. For each sample, productive Simpson clonality was calculated as the square root of Simpson's diversity index over productive rearrangements. TCRdb carries this immuneACCESS record with in-frame sequences only. Its versions omit some clonotypes, under half of them owing to an unresolved V gene in the studies checked, with the rest unexplained. V, J and clone size reflect that table, while D and trimming were determined from the DNA. Present in this sample are 200,000 to 250,000 clones, roughly four fifths of which were seen just once. Roughly 2.4% of the sample is held by the ten biggest clonotypes.

Each collaborating institution followed its own protocols to collect whole blood in K2EDTA tubes. Collaborator samples were shipped for TCRbeta analysis as frozen whole blood, isolated PBMCs, or DNA extracted from either sample type. Sequencing was performed on peripheral blood. The sequence joins TRBV19 to TRBJ1-1, with 7 bases matching TRBD1. This clonotype was obtained from a woman in her fifties or sixties with acute or convalescent COVID-19. This receptor has the CDR3 CASSRERQGKTEAFF. The nucleotide sequence reads TGTGCCAGTAGTAGAGAGAGACAGGGAAAGACTGAAGCTTTCTTT.